The T cell receptor beta chain described here comes from a study of spatial heterogeneity in lung cancer. Study in general: Each distinct TCR and UMI combination averaged more than ten appearances in raw reads.

The sample's time point: blood at routine non-recurrence follow-up after resection. V was cut by 3 bases and J by 4 bases, with 25 bases left in between. Germline V gene sequence: CDR1 SGHRS, CDR2 YFSETQ. This CDR3 has 18 amino acids. TCRdb fed the 5' RACE reads into MiXCR, producing one record per CDR3 protein. This table has around 18,000 distinct CDR3 sequences, about 9% appearing once. The receptor was derived from a male donor with early-stage non-small cell lung cancer. This chain connects TRBV5-1 to TRBJ1-2; maybe TRBD1 (6 bases). The sequenced sample was PBMCs, obtained at follow-up. The CDR3, as DNA: TGCGCCAGCAGCTCCAACCCCCCACGCGGACAGACGACCTATGGCTACACCTTC. Amino acid sequence: CASSSNPPRGQTTYGYTF.